The rows below give T cell receptor beta chains drawn from one sample of a study of shared clonotypes between healthy human individuals. Repertoires were generated with immunoSEQ multiplex PCR, while TCRdb's copy carries only in-frame clones and drops some. The sample shows about 2.4 million clones, 80% to 95% of them seen only once. The sequencing sample was made of naive CD4+ T cells from PBMCs. These receptors were obtained from a man younger than 30 in good health. Some clones in this sample may be carry-over from other donors' samples. CDR3s include the opening cysteine and the closing phenylalanine or tryptophan. A D gene is named only where the DNA matches it firmly. Clone size appears in some rows only: once, few, many, or a class for an expanded clone.

NA NA TRBJ2-3 TRBV29-1 CSVGQGGASTDTQYF TGCAGCGTTGGGCAGGGGGGAGCTAGCACAGATACGCAGTATTTT
NA NA TRBJ2-5 TRBV28 CASSSHPGAGNQETQYF TGTGCCAGCAGTTCCCACCCAGGCGCGGGGAACCAAGAGACCCAGTACTTC
NA NA TRBJ1-1 TRBV18 CASSPSHNGGTEAFF TGTGCCAGCTCACCTTCTCACAATGGGGGCACTGAAGCTTTCTTT
TRBD1 NA TRBJ1-1 TRBV5-5 CASSSIDRGDTEAFF TGTGCCAGCAGCTCCATAGACAGGGGGGACACTGAAGCTTTCTTT
NA NA TRBJ2-1 TRBV29-1 CSAKRALGNEQFF TGCAGCGCAAAACGGGCCCTGGGGAATGAGCAGTTCTTC
NA NA TRBJ2-5 TRBV5-4 CASSLGRRETQYF TGTGCCAGCAGCTTAGGCCGGCGAGAGACCCAGTACTTC
NA NA TRBJ1-5 TRBV19 CASSMKFNQPQHF TGTGCCAGTAGTATGAAGTTTAATCAGCCCCAGCATTTT
NA NA TRBJ1-3 TRBV15 CATSRSFDSGNTIYF TGTGCCACCAGCAGATCTTTTGACTCTGGAAACACCATATATTTT
TRBD1 NA TRBJ1-4 TRBV5-1 CASSWGQSNEKLFF TGCGCCAGCAGCTGGGGACAGTCTAATGAAAAACTGTTTTTT
NA NA TRBJ2-3 TRBV9 CASSVVWGLTDTQYF TGTGCCAGCAGCGTAGTTTGGGGTCTCACAGATACGCAGTATTTT
NA NA TRBJ1-3 TRBV11-2 CASSLDASFGNTIYF TGTGCCAGCAGCTTAGATGCAAGCTTCGGAAACACCATATATTTT
NA NA TRBJ1-4 TRBV27 CASSLSTLSKEKLFF TGTGCCAGCAGTTTATCGACATTGAGTAAAGAAAAACTGTTTTTT
NA NA TRBJ1-1 TRBV12-5 CASGSGVGRAFF TGTGCTAGTGGTTCTGGGGTCGGGAGAGCTTTCTTT
TRBD1 NA TRBJ2-7 TRBV19 CASNPTGGLYEQYF TGTGCCAGTAATCCGACAGGGGGCCTCTACGAGCAGTACTTC
NA once TRBJ2-1 TRBV5-8 CASPRRSGGSYNEQFF TGTGCCAGCCCACGAAGATCCGGGGGCTCCTACAATGAGCAGTTCTTC
NA NA TRBJ2-7 TRBV6-5 CASRYGTSYEQYF TGTGCCAGCAGGTACGGGACTTCCTACGAGCAGTACTTC